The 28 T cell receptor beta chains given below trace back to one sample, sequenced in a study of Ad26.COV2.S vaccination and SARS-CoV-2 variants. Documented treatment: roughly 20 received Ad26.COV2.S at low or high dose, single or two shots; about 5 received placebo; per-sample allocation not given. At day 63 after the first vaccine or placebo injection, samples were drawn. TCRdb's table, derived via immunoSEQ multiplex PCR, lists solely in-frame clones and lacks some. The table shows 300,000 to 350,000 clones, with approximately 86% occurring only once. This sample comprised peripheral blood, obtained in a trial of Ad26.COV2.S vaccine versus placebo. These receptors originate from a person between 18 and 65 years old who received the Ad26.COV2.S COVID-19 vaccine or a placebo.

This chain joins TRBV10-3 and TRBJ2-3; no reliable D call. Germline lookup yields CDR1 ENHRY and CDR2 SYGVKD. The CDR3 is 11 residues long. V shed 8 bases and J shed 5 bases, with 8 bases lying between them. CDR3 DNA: TGTGCCATCGGCCCCGGAGATACGCAGTATTTT. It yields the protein CAIGPGDTQYF.

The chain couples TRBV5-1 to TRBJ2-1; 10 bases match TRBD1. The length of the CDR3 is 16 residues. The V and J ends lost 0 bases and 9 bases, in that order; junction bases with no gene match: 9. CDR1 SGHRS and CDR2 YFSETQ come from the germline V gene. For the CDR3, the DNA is TGCGCCAGCAGCTTGGGAAAGGGACAGGGGACGGGTGAGCAGTTCTTC. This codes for CASSLGKGQGTGEQFF.

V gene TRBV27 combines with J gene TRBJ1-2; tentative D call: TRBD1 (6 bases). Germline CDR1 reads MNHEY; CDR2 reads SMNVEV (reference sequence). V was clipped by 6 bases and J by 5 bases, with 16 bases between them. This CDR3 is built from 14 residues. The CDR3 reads CASRARGLGYGYTF. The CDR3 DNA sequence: TGTGCCAGCAGAGCCAGGGGTTTGGGTTATGGCTACACCTTC.

This CDR3 reads CASSQYGRVPYEQYF. CDR3 in DNA: TGTGCCAGCAGCCAGTACGGCAGGGTCCCCTACGAGCAGTACTTC. V usage is TRBV5-4 and J usage is TRBJ2-7, with a possible D match to TRBD1 (5 bases). Trimming pared 4 bases from V and 2 bases from J, leaving 16 bases between. The CDR3 covers 15 residues. The germline gives CDR1 SGHNT, CDR2 YYREEE (reference sequence).

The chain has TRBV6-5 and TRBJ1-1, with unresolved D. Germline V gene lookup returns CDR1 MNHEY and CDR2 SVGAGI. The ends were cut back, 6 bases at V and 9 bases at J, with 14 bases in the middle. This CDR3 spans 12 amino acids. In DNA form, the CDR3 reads TGTGCCAGCAGGGACGGTTCAATTAAAGCTTTCTTT. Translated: CASRDGSIKAFF.

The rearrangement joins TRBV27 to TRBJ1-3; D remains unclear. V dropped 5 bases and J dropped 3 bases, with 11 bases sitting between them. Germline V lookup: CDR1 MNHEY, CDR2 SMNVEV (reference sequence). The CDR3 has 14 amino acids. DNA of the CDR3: TGTGCCAGCAGTGTACAGCGAATTGGAAACACCATATATTTT. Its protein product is CASSVQRIGNTIYF.

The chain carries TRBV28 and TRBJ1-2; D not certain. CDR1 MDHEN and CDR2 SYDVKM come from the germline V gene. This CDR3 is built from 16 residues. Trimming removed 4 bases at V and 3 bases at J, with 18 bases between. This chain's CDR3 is CASSSKKGRLDYGYTF. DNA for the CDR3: TGTGCCAGCAGTTCAAAGAAAGGGCGGTTGGACTATGGCTACACCTTC.

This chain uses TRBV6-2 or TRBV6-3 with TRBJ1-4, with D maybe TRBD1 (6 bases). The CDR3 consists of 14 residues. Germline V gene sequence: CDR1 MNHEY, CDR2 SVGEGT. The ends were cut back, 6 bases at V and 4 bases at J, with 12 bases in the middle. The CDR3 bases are TGTGCCAGCAGCTTCGGGACACTTAATGAAAAACTGTTTTTT. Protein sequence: CASSFGTLNEKLFF.

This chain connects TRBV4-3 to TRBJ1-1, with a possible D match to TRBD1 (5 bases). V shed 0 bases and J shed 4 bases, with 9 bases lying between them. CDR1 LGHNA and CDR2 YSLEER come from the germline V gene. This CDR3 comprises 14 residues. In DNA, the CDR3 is TGCGCCAGCAGCCAAGATATGGGGGTCACTGAAGCTTTCTTT. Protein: CASSQDMGVTEAFF.

CDR3 residues: CASSHSAGSRYEQYF. The CDR3 nucleotides are TGTGCCAGCAGCCACTCAGCGGGGAGCCGATACGAGCAGTACTTC. This chain joins TRBV3-1 (or the pseudogene TRBV3-2) and TRBJ2-7; 7 bases are shared with TRBD2. The CDR3 loop spans 15 amino acids. The V gene's germline CDR1 is LGHDT and CDR2 YNNKEL (reference sequence). The V gene end was trimmed by 3 bases and the J gene end by 4 bases; junction bases not matched to a gene: 9.

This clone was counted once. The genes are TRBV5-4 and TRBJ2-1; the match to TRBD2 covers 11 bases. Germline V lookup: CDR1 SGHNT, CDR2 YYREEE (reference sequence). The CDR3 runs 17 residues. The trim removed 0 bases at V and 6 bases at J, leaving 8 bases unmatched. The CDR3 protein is CASSLGGISGRGNEQFF. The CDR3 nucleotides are TGTGCCAGCAGCTTGGGGGGTATTAGCGGGAGGGGCAATGAGCAGTTCTTC.

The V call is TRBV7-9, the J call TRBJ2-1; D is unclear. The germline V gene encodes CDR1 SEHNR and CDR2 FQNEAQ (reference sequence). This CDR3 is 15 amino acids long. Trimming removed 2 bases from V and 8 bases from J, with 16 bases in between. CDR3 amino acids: CASSLIALLRDEQFF. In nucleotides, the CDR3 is TGTGCCAGCAGCTTAATAGCTCTACTTAGGGATGAGCAGTTCTTC.

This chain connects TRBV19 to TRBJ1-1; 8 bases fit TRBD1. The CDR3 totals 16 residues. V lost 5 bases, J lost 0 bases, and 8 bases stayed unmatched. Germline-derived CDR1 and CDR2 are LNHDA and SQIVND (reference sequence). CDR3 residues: CASSWGTGVMNTEAFF. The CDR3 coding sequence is TGTGCCAGTAGTTGGGGGACAGGAGTAATGAACACTGAAGCTTTCTTT.

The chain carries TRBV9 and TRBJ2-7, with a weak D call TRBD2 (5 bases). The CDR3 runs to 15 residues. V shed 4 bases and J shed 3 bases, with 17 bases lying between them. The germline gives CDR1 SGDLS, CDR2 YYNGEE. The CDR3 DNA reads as TGTGCCAGCAGCCCCTCCGGCGGGTCGGGCTACGAGCAGTACTTC. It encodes CASSPSGGSGYEQYF.

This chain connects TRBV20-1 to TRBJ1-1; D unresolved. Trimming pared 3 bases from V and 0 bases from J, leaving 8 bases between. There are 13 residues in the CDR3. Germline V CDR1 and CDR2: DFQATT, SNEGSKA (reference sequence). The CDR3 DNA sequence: TGCAGTGCTAGTTCGGGGATGAACACTGAAGCTTTCTTT. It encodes CSASSGMNTEAFF.

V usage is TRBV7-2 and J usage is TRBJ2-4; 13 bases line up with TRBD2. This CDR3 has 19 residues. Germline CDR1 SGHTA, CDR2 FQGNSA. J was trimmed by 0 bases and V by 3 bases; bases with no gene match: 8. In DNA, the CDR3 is TGTGCCAGCAGCTTGGTTGGGACTAGCGGGACCATAGCCAAAAACATTCAGTACTTC. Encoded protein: CASSLVGTSGTIAKNIQYF.

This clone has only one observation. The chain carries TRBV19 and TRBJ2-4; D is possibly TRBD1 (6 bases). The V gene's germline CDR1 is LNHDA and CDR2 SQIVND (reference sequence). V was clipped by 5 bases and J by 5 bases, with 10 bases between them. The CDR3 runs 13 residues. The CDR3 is CASSSGQQNIQYF. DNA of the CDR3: TGTGCCAGTAGTTCTGGACAGCAAAACATTCAGTACTTC.

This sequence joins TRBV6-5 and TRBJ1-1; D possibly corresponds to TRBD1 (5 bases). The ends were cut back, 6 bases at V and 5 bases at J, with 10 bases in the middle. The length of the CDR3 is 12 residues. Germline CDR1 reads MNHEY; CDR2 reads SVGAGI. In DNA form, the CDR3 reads TGTGCCAGCAGGGCCCGGGGGACTGAAGCTTTCTTT. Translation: CASRARGTEAFF.

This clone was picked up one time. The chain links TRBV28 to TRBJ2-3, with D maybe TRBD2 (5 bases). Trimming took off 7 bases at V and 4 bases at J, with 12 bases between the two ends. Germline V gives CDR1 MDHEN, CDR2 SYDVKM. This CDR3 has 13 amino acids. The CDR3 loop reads CASTTAGADTQYF. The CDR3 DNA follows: TGTGCCAGCACCACTGCCGGGGCAGATACGCAGTATTTT.

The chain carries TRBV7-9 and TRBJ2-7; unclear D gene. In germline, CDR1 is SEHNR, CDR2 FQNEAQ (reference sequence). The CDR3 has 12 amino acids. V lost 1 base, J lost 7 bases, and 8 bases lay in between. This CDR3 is CASSLELGEQYF. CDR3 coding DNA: TGTGCCAGCAGCTTAGAGTTGGGTGAGCAGTACTTC.

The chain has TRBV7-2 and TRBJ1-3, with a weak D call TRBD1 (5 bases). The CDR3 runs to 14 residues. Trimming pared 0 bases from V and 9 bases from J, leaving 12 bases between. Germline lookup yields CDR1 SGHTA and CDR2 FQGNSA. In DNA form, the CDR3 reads TGTGCCAGCAGCTTAGCCGTCCGAGGGGCCACCATATATTTT. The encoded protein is CASSLAVRGATIYF. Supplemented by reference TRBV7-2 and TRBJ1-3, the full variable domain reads GAGVSQSPSNKVTEKGKDVELRCDPISGHTALYWYRQSLGQGLEFLIYFQGNSAPDKSGLPSDRFSAERTGGSVSTLTIQRTQQEDSAVYLCASSLAVRGATIYFGEGSWLTVV.

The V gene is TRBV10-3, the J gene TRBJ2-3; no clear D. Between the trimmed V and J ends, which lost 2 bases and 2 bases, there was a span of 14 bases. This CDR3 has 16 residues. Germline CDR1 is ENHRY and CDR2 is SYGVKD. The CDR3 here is CAISETRAGYTDTQYF. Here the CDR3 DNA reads TGTGCCATCAGTGAGACAAGGGCTGGATACACAGATACGCAGTATTTT.

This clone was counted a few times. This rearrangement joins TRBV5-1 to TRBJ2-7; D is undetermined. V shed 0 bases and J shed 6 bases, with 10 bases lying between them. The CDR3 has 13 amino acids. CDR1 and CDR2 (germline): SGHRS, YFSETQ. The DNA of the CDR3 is TGCGCCAGCAGCTTGGATCAGACGCGCGAGCAGTACTTC. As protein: CASSLDQTREQYF. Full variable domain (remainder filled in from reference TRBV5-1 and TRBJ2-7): KAGVTQTPRYLIKTRGQQVTLSCSPISGHRSVSWYQQTPGQGLQFLFEYFSETQRNKGNFPGRFSGRQFSNSRSEMNVSTLELGDSALYLCASSLDQTREQYFGPGTRLTVT.

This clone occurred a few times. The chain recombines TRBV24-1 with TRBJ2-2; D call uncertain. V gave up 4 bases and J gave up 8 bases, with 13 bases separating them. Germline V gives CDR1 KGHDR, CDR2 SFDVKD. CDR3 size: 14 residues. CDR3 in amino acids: CATSDSQTTGELFF. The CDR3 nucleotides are TGTGCCACCAGTGACAGCCAAACAACGGGGGAGCTGTTTTTT.

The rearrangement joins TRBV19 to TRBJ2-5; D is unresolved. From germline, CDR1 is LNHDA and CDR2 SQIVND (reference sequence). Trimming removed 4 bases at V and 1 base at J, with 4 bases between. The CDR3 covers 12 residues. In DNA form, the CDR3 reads TGTGCCAGTAGTACATCCCAAGAGACCCAGTACTTC. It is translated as CASSTSQETQYF. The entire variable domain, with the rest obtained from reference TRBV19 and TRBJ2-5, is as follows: DGGITQSPKYLFRKEGQNVTLSCEQNLNHDAMYWYRQDPGQGLRLIYYSQIVNDFQKGDIAEGYSVSREKKESFPLTVTSAQKNPTAFYLCASSTSQETQYFGPGTRLLVL.

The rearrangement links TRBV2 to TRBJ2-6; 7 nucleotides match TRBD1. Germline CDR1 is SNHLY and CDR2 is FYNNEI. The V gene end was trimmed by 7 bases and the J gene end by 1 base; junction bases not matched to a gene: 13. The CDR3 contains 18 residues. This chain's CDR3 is CASNGKDRTGSGANVLTF. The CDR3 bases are TGTGCCAGCAACGGCAAGGACAGGACAGGTTCTGGGGCCAACGTCCTGACTTTC.

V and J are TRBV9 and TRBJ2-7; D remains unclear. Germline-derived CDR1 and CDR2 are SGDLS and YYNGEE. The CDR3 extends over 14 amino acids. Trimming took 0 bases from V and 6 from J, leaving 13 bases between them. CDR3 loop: CASSVGTAPGEQYF. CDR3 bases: TGTGCCAGCAGCGTAGGAACAGCCCCAGGCGAGCAGTACTTC.

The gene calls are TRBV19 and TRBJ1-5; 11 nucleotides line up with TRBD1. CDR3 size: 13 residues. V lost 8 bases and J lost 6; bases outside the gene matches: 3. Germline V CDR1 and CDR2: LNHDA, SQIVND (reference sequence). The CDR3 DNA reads TGTGCCAGTTCCGGGACAGGGGGTCAGCCCCAGCATTTT. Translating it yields CASSGTGGQPQHF.